These 23 T cell receptor beta chains originate from one sample sequenced in a study of cytomegalovirus exposure and HLA in healthy donors. TCRdb keeps only in-frame clones here, not all; method: immunoSEQ multiplex PCR. This sample has 150,000 to 200,000 clones, with around four fifths found just once. Sequenced material: PBMCs. These receptor sequences come from a man younger than 45 in good health and CMV-seropositive.

The gene calls are TRBV30 and TRBJ2-5; 7 bases are shared with TRBD1. The J segment lost 4 bases and the V segment lost 0 bases, leaving 14 bases of the junction unmatched. The CDR3 length is 17 residues. The germline V gene encodes CDR1 GTSNPN and CDR2 SVGIG (reference sequence). CDR3 nucleotide sequence: TGTGCCTGGAGTGTACGGTGGGTCACAGGGGCTCCAGAGACCCAGTACTTC. It translates to CAWSVRWVTGAPETQYF.

The chain links TRBV5-1 to TRBJ2-3; D unresolved. The CDR3 spans 13 residues. The V gene's germline CDR1 is SGHRS and CDR2 YFSETQ. V lost 6 bases to trimming and J lost 4 bases, with 12 bases between them. The CDR3 coding sequence is TGCGCCAGCACCGAGGATGGTGCAGATACGCAGTATTTT. It is translated as CASTEDGADTQYF.

This chain links TRBV5-4 with TRBJ2-1; possible D gene TRBD2, 7 bases. The CDR3 is made up of 15 amino acids. Trimming cost V 1 base and J 4 bases, with 12 bases left between them. Germline V lookup: CDR1 SGHNT, CDR2 YYREEE (reference sequence). CDR3 amino acids: CASSLSAGAYNEQFF. As DNA, the CDR3 is TGTGCCAGCAGCTTGAGTGCGGGGGCTTACAATGAGCAGTTCTTC.

This chain uses TRBV6-4 with TRBJ1-2; 8 nucleotides match TRBD1. This CDR3 spans 15 amino acids. Germline CDR1 MRHNA, CDR2 SNTAGT. With V trimmed by 3 bases and J by 4 bases, 7 bases remained unmatched. As DNA, the CDR3 is TGTGCCAGCAGTGAAAAGGGACAGGAGGGCTATGGCTACACCTTC. Translating gives CASSEKGQEGYGYTF.

The rearrangement joins TRBV2 to TRBJ2-7; TRBD1 aligns across 7 bases. V lost 2 bases to trimming and J lost 3 bases; unmatched junction nucleotides: 10. The germline gives CDR1 SNHLY, CDR2 FYNNEI. This CDR3 is 16 amino acids long. In DNA form, the CDR3 reads TGTGCCAGCAGTGAAATAGGGGGCCCCGAACTCTACGAGCAGTACTTC. Residues: CASSEIGGPELYEQYF.

This chain joins TRBV27 and TRBJ2-2; perhaps TRBD1 as D (5 bases). Trimming stripped 6 bases from V and 4 bases from J, with 18 bases between. The CDR3 totals 16 residues. Per the germline V gene, CDR1 is MNHEY and CDR2 is SMNVEV (reference sequence). CDR3: CASRTAPSTITGELFF. For the CDR3, the DNA is TGTGCCAGCAGGACAGCACCCTCCACGATCACCGGGGAGCTGTTTTTT.

The J gene is TRBJ2-7, the V gene TRBV4-3; 9 bases align to TRBD1. CDR3 length: 16 amino acids. Germline-derived CDR1 and CDR2 are LGHNA and YSLEER. The V segment lost 0 bases and the J segment 3 bases; nucleotides outside the gene matches: 6. The CDR3 nucleotides are TGCGCCAGCAGCCAAGATCGCGGGACAGGGATCTACGAGCAGTACTTC. Encoded protein: CASSQDRGTGIYEQYF.

This clone was found once. The chain combines TRBV2 with TRBJ1-4; D is unclear. The CDR3 covers 14 residues. Looked up from germline, CDR1 is SNHLY and CDR2 is FYNNEI. V dropped 5 bases and J dropped 0 bases, with 7 bases sitting between them. The CDR3 DNA reads as TGTGCCAGCAGTTACAGTGCAACTAATGAAAAACTGTTTTTT. Protein: CASSYSATNEKLFF. The complete variable domain, with remaining parts taken from reference TRBV2 and TRBJ1-4, reads EPEVTQTPSHQVTQMGQEVILRCVPISNHLYFYWYRQILGQKVEFLVSFYNNEISEKSEIFDDQFSVERPDGSNFTLKIRSTKLEDSAMYFCASSYSATNEKLFFGSGTQLSVL.

This clone is a singleton in its sample. The J gene is TRBJ2-7, the V gene TRBV10-2; TRBD2 agrees at 7 bases. Germline CDR1 reads WSHSY; CDR2 reads SAAADI. The CDR3 is 17 residues long. After removal of 6 bases from V and 0 bases from J, the junction contained 14 bases not matched to a gene. CDR3 protein: CASSPDRGGELSYEQYF. The CDR3 region has the DNA TGCGCCAGCAGCCCCGATCGGGGAGGGGAACTCTCCTACGAGCAGTACTTC.

The DNA for the CDR3 is TGCGCCAGCAGCGTAGACAGTAGCACAGATACGCAGTATTTT. Encoded protein: CASSVDSSTDTQYF. V gene TRBV5-1 combines with J gene TRBJ2-3; a weak D match, TRBD1 (5 bases). Germline-derived CDR1 and CDR2 are SGHRS and YFSETQ. Deletions cut 4 bases from V and 0 bases from J, with 9 bases between. The CDR3 contains 14 residues.

The gene calls are TRBV4-3 and TRBJ1-2, with TRBD1 matching 9 bases. CDR3 size: 16 residues. The germline gives CDR1 LGHNA, CDR2 YSLEER. V shed 1 base, J shed 4 bases, and the junction held 7 bases outside the gene matches. DNA of the CDR3: TGCGCCAGCAGCCAAGCCCGGGACAGGGATTTCTATGGCTACACCTTC. Translating it yields CASSQARDRDFYGYTF.

The gene calls are TRBV11-2 and TRBJ2-7; 8 bases are a match to TRBD2. The CDR3 length is 15 residues. Germline V gene lookup returns CDR1 SGHAT and CDR2 FQNNGV. V trimming: 5 bases; J trimming: 2 bases; junction bases outside the gene matches: 8. CDR3 sequence (DNA): TGTGCCAGCAGCCATCTAGCGGGCCATGCCTACGAGCAGTACTTC. Translated, it gives CASSHLAGHAYEQYF.

The chain is built from TRBV27 and TRBJ2-5; 13 nucleotides agree with TRBD2. The J call may be incorrect, as the DNA end agrees better with TRBJ2-7. The CDR3 runs to 14 residues. The germline CDR1 and CDR2 sequences are MNHEY and SMNVEV (reference sequence). The CDR3 loop reads CASSRTSGGYEQYF. CDR3 DNA: TGTGCCAGCAGTAGGACTAGCGGGGGCTACGAGCAGTACTTC.

This rearrangement joins TRBV2 to TRBJ1-2; the D gene is possibly TRBD1 (5 bases). The V and J ends lost 6 bases and 1 base respectively, with 18 bases between them. The CDR3 is 16 residues long. CDR1 and CDR2 from the germline V gene are SNHLY and FYNNEI. CDR3 in DNA: TGTGCCAGCAGGGATTCCGAGGAGACAGATAACTATGGCTACACCTTC. Translation gives CASRDSEETDNYGYTF.

The CDR3 sequence is CASSVGGPTYEQYF. The CDR3 coding sequence is TGTGCCAGCAGCGTAGGGGGCCCTACCTACGAGCAGTACTTC. The V and J genes are TRBV9 and TRBJ2-7; TRBD1 might be the D (5 bases). V dropped 0 bases and J dropped 2 bases, with 9 bases sitting between them. The CDR3 has 14 residues. The germline CDR1 and CDR2 sequences are SGDLS and YYNGEE. Variable domain in full (rest from reference TRBV9 and TRBJ2-7): DSGVTQTPKHLITATGQRVTLRCSPRSGDLSVYWYQQSLDQGLQFLIQYYNGEERAKGNILERFSAQQFPDLHSELNLSSLELGDSALYFCASSVGGPTYEQYFGPGTRLTVT.

This clone was found once. The gene calls are TRBV5-1 and TRBJ2-1, with 9 bases aligning to TRBD1. V lost 4 bases to trimming and J lost 8 bases; unmatched junction nucleotides: 10. The CDR3 is 15 residues long. CDR1 is SGHRS and CDR2 is YFSETQ in the germline V gene. In DNA form, the CDR3 reads TGCGCCAGCAGCCCGGGACAGGGTGGGGTTTATGAGCAGTTCTTC. Translating gives CASSPGQGGVYEQFF.

The chain links TRBV2 to TRBJ2-2, with 13 bases identical to TRBD2. The ends lost 7 bases at V and 6 bases at J; junction bases unmatched: 2. This CDR3 is 14 amino acids long. Germline V CDR1 and CDR2: SNHLY, FYNNEI. The CDR3 loop reads CASIGLAGAGELFF. The CDR3 DNA reads as TGTGCCAGCATTGGACTAGCGGGGGCCGGGGAGCTGTTTTTT.

The rearrangement joins TRBV7-9 to TRBJ1-3; possibly TRBD1 for D (6 bases). The CDR3 has 16 residues. Germline V gene lookup returns CDR1 SEHNR and CDR2 FQNEAQ (reference sequence). V was clipped by 5 bases and J by 2 bases, with 16 bases between them. CDR3 loop: CASSKGYRAAGNTIYF. The CDR3 DNA follows: TGTGCCAGCAGCAAGGGATACAGGGCCGCTGGAAACACCATATATTTT.

This clone appeared once. V gene TRBV7-9 combines with J gene TRBJ2-4; 7 bases fit TRBD1. The CDR3 consists of 17 residues. Germline trimming cut 3 bases from V and 0 bases from J; bases unmatched to any gene: 8. Germline V gene sequence: CDR1 SEHNR, CDR2 FQNEAQ (reference sequence). CDR3 sequence: CASSFGRTGLAKNIQYF. In nucleotides, the CDR3 is TGTGCCAGCAGCTTTGGCCGGACAGGACTAGCCAAAAACATTCAGTACTTC.

This chain joins TRBV10-3 and TRBJ1-5, with TRBD1 identical over 11 bases. This CDR3 has 15 residues. Looked up from germline, CDR1 is ENHRY and CDR2 is SYGVKD. The V and J ends lost 6 bases and 6 bases, in that order; junction bases with no gene match: 7. The CDR3 here is CAIRAEGTGGQPQHF. DNA for the CDR3: TGTGCCATCAGAGCCGAAGGGACAGGGGGTCAGCCCCAGCATTTT.

The rearrangement links TRBV27 to TRBJ1-2; D perhaps matches TRBD1 (5 bases). This CDR3 comprises 13 residues. Trimming cost V 6 bases and J 5 bases, with 13 bases left between them. Germline CDR1 reads MNHEY; CDR2 reads SMNVEV (reference sequence). Here the CDR3 reads CASSYSGIYGYTF. CDR3 sequence (DNA): TGTGCCAGCAGCTACTCAGGGATTTATGGCTACACCTTC.

The chain links TRBV19 to TRBJ1-6, with 9 bases fitting TRBD1. V lost 6 bases and J lost 10; bases outside the gene matches: 10. This CDR3 region has 15 residues. Germline-derived CDR1 and CDR2 are LNHDA and SQIVND (reference sequence). CDR3 coding DNA: TGTGCCAGTAGAGGGCTGACAGGGGGATTCTCACCCCTCCACTTT. Translated: CASRGLTGGFSPLHF.

The J gene is TRBJ2-3, the V gene TRBV12-5, with TRBD1 as a possible D gene (5 bases). Germline V CDR1 and CDR2: LGHNT, FRNRAP. Trimming removed 0 bases at V and 0 bases at J, with 7 bases between. The CDR3 consists of 15 residues. CDR3 DNA sequence: TGTGCTAGTGGTTTGGTACAGGCTAGCACAGATACGCAGTATTTT. Its protein is CASGLVQASTDTQYF.